The source of this TCR beta chain is a study of T-cell reconstitution after alpha-beta-depleted transplantation in children (dated by TCRdb to 2016 to 2018). Broadly, across the study: T-cell immune reconstitution after TCRalphabeta/CD19-depleted allogeneic hematopoietic cell transplantation in children was quantitatively tracked in the study by means of TCR repertoire profiling. Study-wide findings and limitations: In some patients, high TCRbeta diversity at day 60 was attributed to recipient T cells and intrathymic progenitors that had survived conditioning. Over subsequent months, a decline in hyperexpanded clone frequencies was noted, and after one year, T-cell counts and TCRbeta diversity were mostly ascribed to newly produced T cells. About two months after transplant, the apparently early recovery of alphabetaT-cell counts reportedly depended on just several hundred clones that had expanded rapidly and came from non-depleted graft cells.

A note on this clonotype: There is no known antigen for this receptor. The sample holds no much larger clone one base away, and base qualities are not on file.

The treatment or condition label of this sample denotes: allogeneic hematopoietic cell transplantation with graft depleted of TCRalphabeta T cells and CD19 B cells. The children who served as transplant recipients had been given grafts of TCRalphabeta/CD19-depleted allogeneic hematopoietic cells. Library preparation used PCR. Sequencing took place on an Illumina HiSeq 2500. Molecular barcoding was employed in the preparation of TCR libraries, with unique molecular identifiers being used to normalize TCRbeta repertoire quantification. TCRdb handled the public reads itself, with Q25 trimming in fastp and clone calling in MiXCR, and kept productive beta chains. Each CDR3 protein gets just one entry, which takes the most common genes and DNA from the rows behind it. This sample comprises about 600,000 distinct CDR3 sequences, roughly 23% of them detected only once. Of the sample, roughly 14% falls within the top ten clones.

The TCR originated in a boy under two years old who had a stem cell transplant for acute myeloid leukemia, so the T cells may come from the graft donor. The starting material was PBMCs, mostly from graft donor cells, obtained 360 days after TCRalphabeta/CD19-depleted stem cell transplant.

The sequenced DNA: TGTGCCATCAGTGAGTACAGCAATCAGCCCCAGCATTTT. This encodes CAISEYSNQPQHF. The chain is assembled from TRBV10-3 and TRBJ1-5, with the D gene not confidently named. The cysteine opens and the phenylalanine closes a CDR3 of 13 amino acids. The only DNA kept is the CDR3, 39 bases in frame from the first base. CDR1 and CDR2 are read off the germline V gene as ENHRY and SYGVKD. The junction carries 2 bases between V and J, which are trimmed by 1 base and 1 base respectively.